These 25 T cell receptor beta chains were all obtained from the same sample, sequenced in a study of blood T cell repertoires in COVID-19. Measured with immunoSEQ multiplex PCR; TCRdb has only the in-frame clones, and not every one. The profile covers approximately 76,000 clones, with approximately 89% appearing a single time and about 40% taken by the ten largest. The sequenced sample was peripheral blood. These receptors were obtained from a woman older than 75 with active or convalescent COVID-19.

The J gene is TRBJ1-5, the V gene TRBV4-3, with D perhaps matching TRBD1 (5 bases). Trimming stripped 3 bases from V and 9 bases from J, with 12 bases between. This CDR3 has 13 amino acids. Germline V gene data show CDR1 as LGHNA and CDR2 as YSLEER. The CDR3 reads CASSQGGAGPQHF. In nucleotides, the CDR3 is TGCGCCAGCAGCCAGGGCGGGGCCGGGCCCCAGCATTTT.

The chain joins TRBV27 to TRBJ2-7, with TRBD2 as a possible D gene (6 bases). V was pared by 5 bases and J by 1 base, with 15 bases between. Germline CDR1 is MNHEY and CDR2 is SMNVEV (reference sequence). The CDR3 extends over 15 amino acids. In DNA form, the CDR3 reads TGTGCCAGCAGTCACCGCGCGGGACGATCCTACGAGCAGTACTTC. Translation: CASSHRAGRSYEQYF.

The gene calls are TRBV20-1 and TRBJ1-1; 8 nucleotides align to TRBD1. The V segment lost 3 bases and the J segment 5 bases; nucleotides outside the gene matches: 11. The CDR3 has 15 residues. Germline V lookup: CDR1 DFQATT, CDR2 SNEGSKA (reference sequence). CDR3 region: CSASQTQGAGTEAFF. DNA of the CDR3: TGCAGTGCTAGTCAGACGCAGGGGGCCGGGACTGAAGCTTTCTTT.

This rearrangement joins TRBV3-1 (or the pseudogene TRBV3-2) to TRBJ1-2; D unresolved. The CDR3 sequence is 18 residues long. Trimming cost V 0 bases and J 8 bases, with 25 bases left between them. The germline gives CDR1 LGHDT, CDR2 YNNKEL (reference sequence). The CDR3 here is CASSQDHIVYRERRGYTF. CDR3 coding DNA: TGTGCCAGCAGCCAAGATCATATTGTGTATCGGGAGCGGAGAGGCTACACCTTC.

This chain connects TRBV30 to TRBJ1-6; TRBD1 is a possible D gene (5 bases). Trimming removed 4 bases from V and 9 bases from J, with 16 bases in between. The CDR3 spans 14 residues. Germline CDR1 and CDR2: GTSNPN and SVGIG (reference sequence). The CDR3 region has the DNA TGTGCCTGGACCCTTGACAGTGAAACTTCACCCCTCCACTTT. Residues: CAWTLDSETSPLHF. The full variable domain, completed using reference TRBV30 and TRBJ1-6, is SQTIHQWPATLVQPVGSPLSLECTVEGTSNPNLYWYRQAAGRGLQLLFYSVGIGQISSEVPQNLSASRPQDRQFILSSKKLLLSDSGFYLCAWTLDSETSPLHFGNGTRLTVT.

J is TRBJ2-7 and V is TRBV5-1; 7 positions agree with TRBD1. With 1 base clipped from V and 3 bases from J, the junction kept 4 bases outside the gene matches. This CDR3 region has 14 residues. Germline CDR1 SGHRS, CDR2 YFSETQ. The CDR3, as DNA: TGCGCCAGCAGCTTGATACCAGGGGGCTACGAGCAGTACTTC. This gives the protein CASSLIPGGYEQYF.

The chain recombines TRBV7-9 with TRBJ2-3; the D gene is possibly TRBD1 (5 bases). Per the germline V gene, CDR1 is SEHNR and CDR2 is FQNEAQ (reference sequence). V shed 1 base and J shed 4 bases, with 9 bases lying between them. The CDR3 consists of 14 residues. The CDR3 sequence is CASSLGQGSDTQYF. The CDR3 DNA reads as TGTGCCAGCAGCTTAGGGCAGGGCTCAGATACGCAGTATTTT.

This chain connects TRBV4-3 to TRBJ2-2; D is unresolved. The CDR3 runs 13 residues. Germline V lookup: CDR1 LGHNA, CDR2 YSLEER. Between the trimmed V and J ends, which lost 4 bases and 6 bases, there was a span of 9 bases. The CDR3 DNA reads TGCGCCAGCAGCCGAGGAGTTGCCGGGGAGCTGTTTTTT. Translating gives CASSRGVAGELFF.

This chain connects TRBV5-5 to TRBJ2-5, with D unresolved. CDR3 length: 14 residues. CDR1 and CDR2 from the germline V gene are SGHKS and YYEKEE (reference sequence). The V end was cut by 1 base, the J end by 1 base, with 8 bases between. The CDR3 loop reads CASSLFSSQETQYF. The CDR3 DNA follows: TGTGCCAGCAGCTTGTTCTCCAGCCAAGAGACCCAGTACTTC.

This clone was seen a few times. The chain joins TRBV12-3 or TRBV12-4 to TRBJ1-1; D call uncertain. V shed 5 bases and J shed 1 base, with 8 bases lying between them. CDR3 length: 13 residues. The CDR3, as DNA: TGTGCCAGCAGTGGCGGGAGGAACACTGAAGCTTTCTTT. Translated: CASSGGRNTEAFF.

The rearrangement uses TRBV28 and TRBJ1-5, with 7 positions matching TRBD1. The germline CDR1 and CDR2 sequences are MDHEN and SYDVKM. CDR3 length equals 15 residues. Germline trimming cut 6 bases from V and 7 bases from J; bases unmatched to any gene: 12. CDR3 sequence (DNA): TGTGCCAGCAGCCCTCCCGGACAGGTCTCACAGCCCCAGCATTTT. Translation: CASSPPGQVSQPQHF.

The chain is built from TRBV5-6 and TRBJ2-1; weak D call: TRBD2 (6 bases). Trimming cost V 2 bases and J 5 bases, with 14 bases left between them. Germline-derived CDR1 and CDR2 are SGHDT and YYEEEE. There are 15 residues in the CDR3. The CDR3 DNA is TGTGCCAGCAGCTTTTACGGGGGTGAGGACAATGAGCAGTTCTTC. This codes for CASSFYGGEDNEQFF.

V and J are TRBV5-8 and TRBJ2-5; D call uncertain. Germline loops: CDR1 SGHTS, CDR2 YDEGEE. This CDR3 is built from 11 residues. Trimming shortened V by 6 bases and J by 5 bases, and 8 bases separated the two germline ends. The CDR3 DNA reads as TGTGCCAGCATCACTTGGGAGACCCAGTACTTC. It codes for CASITWETQYF.

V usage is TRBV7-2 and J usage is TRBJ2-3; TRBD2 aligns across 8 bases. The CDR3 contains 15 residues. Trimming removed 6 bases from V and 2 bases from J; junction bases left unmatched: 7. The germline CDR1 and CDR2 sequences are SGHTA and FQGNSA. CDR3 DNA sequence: TGTGCCAGCAGAGGAATAGCGGGAATCACAGATACGCAGTATTTT. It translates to CASRGIAGITDTQYF.

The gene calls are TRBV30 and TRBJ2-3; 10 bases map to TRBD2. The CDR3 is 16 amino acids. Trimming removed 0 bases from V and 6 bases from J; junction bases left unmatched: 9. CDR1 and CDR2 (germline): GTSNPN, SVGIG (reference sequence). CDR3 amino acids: CAWSVLGSGGWDTQYF. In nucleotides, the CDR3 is TGTGCCTGGAGTGTACTAGGTAGCGGGGGGTGGGATACGCAGTATTTT.

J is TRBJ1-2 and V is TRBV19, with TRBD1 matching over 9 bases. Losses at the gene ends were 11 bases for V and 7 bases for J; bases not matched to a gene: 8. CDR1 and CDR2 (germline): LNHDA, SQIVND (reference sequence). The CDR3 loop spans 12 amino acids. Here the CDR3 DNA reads TGTGCCGGGGGGACAGGGTTTGGTGGCTACACCTTC. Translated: CAGGTGFGGYTF.

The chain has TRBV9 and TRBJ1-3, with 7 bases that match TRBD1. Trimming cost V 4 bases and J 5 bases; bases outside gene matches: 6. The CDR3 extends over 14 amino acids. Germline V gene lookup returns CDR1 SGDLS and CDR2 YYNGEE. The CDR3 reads CASSTQGRRNTIYF. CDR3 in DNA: TGTGCCAGCAGCACACAGGGGCGTAGAAACACCATATATTTT. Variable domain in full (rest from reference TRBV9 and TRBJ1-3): DSGVTQTPKHLITATGQRVTLRCSPRSGDLSVYWYQQSLDQGLQFLIQYYNGEERAKGNILERFSAQQFPDLHSELNLSSLELGDSALYFCASSTQGRRNTIYFGEGSWLTVV.

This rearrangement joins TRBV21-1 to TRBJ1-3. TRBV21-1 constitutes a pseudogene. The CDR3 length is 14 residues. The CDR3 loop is CASNKGGCGNTIYF. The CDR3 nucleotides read TGTGCCAGCAACAAGGGGGGGTGTGGAAACACCATATATTTT.

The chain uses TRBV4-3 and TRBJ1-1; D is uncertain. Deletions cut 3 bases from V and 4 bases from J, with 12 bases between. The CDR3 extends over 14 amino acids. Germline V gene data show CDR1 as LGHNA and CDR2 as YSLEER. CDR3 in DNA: TGCGCCAGCAGCCAGGCCTTGGGAGTCACTGAAGCTTTCTTT. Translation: CASSQALGVTEAFF.

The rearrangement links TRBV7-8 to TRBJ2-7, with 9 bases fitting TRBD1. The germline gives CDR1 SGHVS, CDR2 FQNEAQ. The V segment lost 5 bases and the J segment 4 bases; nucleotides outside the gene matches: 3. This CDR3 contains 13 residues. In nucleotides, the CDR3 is TGTGCCAGCAGCGGGACAGGGATTTACGAGCAGTACTTC. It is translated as CASSGTGIYEQYF.

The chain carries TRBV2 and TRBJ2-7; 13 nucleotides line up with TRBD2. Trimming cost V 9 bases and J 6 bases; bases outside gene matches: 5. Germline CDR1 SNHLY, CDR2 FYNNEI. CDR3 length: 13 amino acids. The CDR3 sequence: CARGGTSGVEQYF. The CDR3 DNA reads TGTGCCAGAGGGGGGACTAGCGGGGTCGAGCAGTACTTC. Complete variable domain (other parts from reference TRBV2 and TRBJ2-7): EPEVTQTPSHQVTQMGQEVILRCVPISNHLYFYWYRQILGQKVEFLVSFYNNEISEKSEIFDDQFSVERPDGSNFTLKIRSTKLEDSAMYFCARGGTSGVEQYFGPGTRLTVT.

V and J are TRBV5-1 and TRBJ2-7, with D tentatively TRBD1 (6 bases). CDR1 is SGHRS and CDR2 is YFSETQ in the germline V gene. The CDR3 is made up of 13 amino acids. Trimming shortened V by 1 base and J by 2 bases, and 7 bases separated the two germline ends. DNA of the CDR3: TGCGCCAGCAGCTTGCCAGGGGCCTACGAGCAGTACTTC. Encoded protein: CASSLPGAYEQYF.

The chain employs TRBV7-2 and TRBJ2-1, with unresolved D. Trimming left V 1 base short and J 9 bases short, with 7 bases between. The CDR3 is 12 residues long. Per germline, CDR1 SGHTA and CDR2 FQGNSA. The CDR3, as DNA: TGTGCCAGCAGCTTAGAGCCGCCTGAGCAGTTCTTC. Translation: CASSLEPPEQFF.

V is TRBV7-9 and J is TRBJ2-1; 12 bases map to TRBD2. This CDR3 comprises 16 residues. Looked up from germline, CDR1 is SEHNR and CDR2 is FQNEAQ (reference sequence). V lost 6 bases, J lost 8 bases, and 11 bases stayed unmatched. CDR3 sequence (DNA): TGTGCCAGCAGTCCCTCTAGCGGGGGGGCCTGGGATGAGCAGTTCTTC. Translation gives CASSPSSGGAWDEQFF. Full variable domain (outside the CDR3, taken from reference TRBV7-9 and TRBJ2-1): DTGVSQNPRHKITKRGQNVTFRCDPISEHNRLYWYRQTLGQGPEFLTYFQNEAQLEKSRLLSDRFSAERPKGSFSTLEIQRTEQGDSAMYLCASSPSSGGAWDEQFFGPGTRLTVL.

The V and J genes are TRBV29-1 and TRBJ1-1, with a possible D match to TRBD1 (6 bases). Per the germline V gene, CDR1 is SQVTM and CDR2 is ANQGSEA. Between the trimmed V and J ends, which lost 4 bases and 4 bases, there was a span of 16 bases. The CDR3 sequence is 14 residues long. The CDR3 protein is CSVGTTQGGTEAFF. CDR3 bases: TGCAGCGTTGGCACTACCCAAGGGGGCACTGAAGCTTTCTTT.